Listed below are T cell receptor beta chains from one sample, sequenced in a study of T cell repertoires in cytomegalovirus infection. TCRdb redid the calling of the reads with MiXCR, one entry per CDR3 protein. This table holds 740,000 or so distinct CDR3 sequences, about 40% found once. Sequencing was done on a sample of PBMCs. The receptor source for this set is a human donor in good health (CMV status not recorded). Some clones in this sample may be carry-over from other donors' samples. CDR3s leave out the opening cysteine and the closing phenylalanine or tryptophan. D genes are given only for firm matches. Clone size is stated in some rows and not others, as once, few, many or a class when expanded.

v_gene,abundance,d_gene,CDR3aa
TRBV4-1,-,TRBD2,ASSHLGTSGSGDTQY
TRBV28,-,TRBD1,ASSLNLQGANTGELF
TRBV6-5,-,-,ASSYDTWTASYEQY
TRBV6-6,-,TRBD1,ASSYSILGQGGTEAF
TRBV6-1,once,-,ASISDSLAKNIQY
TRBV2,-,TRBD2,ASKATSGPQETQY
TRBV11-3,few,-,ASSSSGRGLTDTQY
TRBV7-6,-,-,ASSPPGPHLSGELL
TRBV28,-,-,ASRPMGWTYGST
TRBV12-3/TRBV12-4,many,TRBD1,ASSGQGGQPQH
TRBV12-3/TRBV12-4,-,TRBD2,ASSQLLAGATGELF
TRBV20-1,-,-,SARSAGQNTGELF
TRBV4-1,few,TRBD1,ASSHGQGPTHEQF
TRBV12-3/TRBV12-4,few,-,ASTRHNQPQH
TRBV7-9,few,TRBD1,ASSPPLGQAGNTIY
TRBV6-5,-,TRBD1,ASSGGQGNGYT
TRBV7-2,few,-,ASSSGGQNLYGYT
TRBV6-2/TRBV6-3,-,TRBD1,ASSPYHDRVGVTEAF
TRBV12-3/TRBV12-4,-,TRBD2,ASQREIYNEQF
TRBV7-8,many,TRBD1,ASSFPPGQGGETQY
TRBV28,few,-,ASRRGTTGELF
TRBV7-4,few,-,ASSPPADTGELF
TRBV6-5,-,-,SSSYGRMQY
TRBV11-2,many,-,ASSLGGATTSTDTQY
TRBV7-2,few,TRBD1,ASSLMGQGNGYT
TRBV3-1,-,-,ASSQLLTDTGELF
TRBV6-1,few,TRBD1,ASRVTGTEGYT
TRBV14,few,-,ASSQGIRVGERTEAF
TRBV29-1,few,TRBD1,SVEDRDRDQETQY
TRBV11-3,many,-,ASSLALPGSQPQH
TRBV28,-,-,ASRWGATEAF
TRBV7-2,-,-,ASSLPGPAYEQY
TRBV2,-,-,ASSWGRTSGANVLT
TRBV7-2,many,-,ASSSYPSGGPRNTEAF
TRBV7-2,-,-,ASSLIGFEQY
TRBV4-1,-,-,ASSPARSGRYYGYT
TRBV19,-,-,ASSIEPMNTEAF
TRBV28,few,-,ASSPAVAASAAYEQY
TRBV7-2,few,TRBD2,ASSLPGLVSEQF
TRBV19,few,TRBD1,ASSLKGRQGFKETQY
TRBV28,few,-,ASSPQGSAYGYT
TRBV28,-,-,ASSSPGVSSTDTQY
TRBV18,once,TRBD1,ASSRSGTGGNSNQPQH
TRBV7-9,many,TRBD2,ASSSGISKTQY
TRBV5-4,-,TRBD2,ASSFVVSGGADTQY
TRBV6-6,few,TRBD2,ASRVKLAGGLATTGELF
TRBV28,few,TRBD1,ASRAGTGGADTQY
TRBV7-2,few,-,ASSLGLDTYEQY
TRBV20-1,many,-,SARAIAGFRDQPQH
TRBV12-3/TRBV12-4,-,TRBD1,ASSFGDRDEKLF
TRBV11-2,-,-,ASTPSWSTNYGYT
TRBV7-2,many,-,ASSLVLALGEKLF
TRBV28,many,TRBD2,ASSRPGTSGYEQY
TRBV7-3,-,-,ARSQGENNSPLH
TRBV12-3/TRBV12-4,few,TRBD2,ASRDARGLAGNEDEQF